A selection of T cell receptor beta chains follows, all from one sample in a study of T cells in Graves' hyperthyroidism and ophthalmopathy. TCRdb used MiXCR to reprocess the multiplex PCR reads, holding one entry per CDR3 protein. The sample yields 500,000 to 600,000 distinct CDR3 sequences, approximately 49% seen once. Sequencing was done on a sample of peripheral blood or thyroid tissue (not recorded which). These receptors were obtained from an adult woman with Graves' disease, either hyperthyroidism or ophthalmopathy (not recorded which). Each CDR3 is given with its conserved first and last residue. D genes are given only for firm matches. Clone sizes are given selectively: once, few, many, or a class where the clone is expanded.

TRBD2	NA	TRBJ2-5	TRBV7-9	TGTGCCAGCAGCTTAGATGCGGGAGAGGAAGAGACCCAGTACTTC	CASSLDAGEEETQYF
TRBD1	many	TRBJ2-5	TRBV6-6	TGTGCCAGCAGCCCCGGGACAGGGTACGCGGAGACCCAGTACTTC	CASSPGTGYAETQYF
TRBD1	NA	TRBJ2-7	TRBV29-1	TGCAGCGTTGATTCCGGACAGGGGGTCCACGAGCAGTACTTC	CSVDSGQGVHEQYF
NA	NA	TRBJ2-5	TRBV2	TGTGCCAGAGGGGAACTAGCTGGAGAGACCCAGTACTTC	CARGELAGETQYF
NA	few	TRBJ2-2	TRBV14	TGTGCCAGCAGCCACGCTCGGACTACGAACACCGGGGAGCTGTTTTTT	CASSHARTTNTGELFF
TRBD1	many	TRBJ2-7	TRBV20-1	TGCAGTGCTAGAAAAAGGGACAGCTCCTACGAGCAGTACTTC	CSARKRDSSYEQYF
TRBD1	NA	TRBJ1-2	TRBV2	TGTGCCAGCCGACAGGGCGTAGGGGGCTACACCTTC	CASRQGVGGYTF
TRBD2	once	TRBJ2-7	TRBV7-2	TGTGCCAGCAGCTACACTAGCGACCACGAGCAGTACTTC	CASSYTSDHEQYF
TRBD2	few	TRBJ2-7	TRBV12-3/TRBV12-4	TGTGCCAGCAGTTGGTCGCCCGGGACTAGTCTTCGTCTGGGACACTACGAGCAGTACTTC	CASSWSPGTSLRLGHYEQYF
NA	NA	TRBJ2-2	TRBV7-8	TGTGCCAGCACCCCAATCGGGAGAGACACCGGGGAGCTGTTTTTT	CASTPIGRDTGELFF
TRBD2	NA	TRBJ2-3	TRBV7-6	TGTGCCAGCAGCAGCCGGGTAGCGGGGGGTACTAGCACAGATACGCAGTATTTT	CASSSRVAGGTSTDTQYF
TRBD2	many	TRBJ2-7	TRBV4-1	TGCGCCAGCAGCCAACGATCTAGCGGGGCCTACGAGCAGTACTTC	CASSQRSSGAYEQYF
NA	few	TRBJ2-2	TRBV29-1	TGCAGCGTTGAAGGGGGTCACACCGGGGAGCTGTTTTTT	CSVEGGHTGELFF
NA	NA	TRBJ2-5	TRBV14	TGTGCCAGCTCACCGAGACTAGATGGAGAGACCCAGTACTTC	CASSPRLDGETQYF
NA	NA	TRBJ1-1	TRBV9	TGTGCCAGCACGCCCCTCAACCTTGCCAACACTGAAGCTTTCTTT	CASTPLNLANTEAFF
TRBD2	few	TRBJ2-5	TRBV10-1	TGCGCCAGCTCCCGGTTGGGGACTAGCGGGACCCAGTACTTC	CASSRLGTSGTQYF
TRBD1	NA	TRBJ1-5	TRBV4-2	TGTGCCAGCAGCCGGCCAGGGGGCAATCATCCCCAGCATTTT	CASSRPGGNHPQHF
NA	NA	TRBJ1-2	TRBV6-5	TGTGCCAGCAGTATGGACGGATATGGCTACACCTTC	CASSMDGYGYTF
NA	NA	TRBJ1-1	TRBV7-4	TGTGCCAGCAGTCCGGCAGGGCTAAAGAACACTGAAGCTTTCTTT	CASSPAGLKNTEAFF
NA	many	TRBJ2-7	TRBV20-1	TGCAGTGCTCAAGGGTCCGGAGAGCGGCAGTACTTC	CSAQGSGERQYF
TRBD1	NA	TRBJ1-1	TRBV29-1	TGCAGCGTTACCGGGACAGTTCGGAACACTGAAGCTTTCTTT	CSVTGTVRNTEAFF
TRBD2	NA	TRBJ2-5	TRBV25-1	TGTGCCAGCAGGAGGGTAGCGGGAGCGGGGGGAGATCGGGAGACCCAGTACTTC	CASRRVAGAGGDRETQYF
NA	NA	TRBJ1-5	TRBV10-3	TGTGCCATCAGATCAGGGGATGCCCAATCCTATAGCAATCAGCCCCAGCATTTT	CAIRSGDAQSYSNQPQHF
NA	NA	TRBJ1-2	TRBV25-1	TGTGCCAGCAGAACTAGACAGACCGGTAACTATGGCTACACCTTC	CASRTRQTGNYGYTF
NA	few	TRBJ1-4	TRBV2	TGTGCCAGCCGGGACGGAGTGGAGGGATACGAAAAACTGTTTTTT	CASRDGVEGYEKLFF
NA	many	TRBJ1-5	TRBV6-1	TGTGCCAGCAGTGCGCAGCCTAGCAATCAGCCCCAGCATTTT	CASSAQPSNQPQHF
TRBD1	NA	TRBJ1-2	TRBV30	TGTGCCTGGAGTCTTGACAGGGACTATGGCTACACCTTC	CAWSLDRDYGYTF